Listed below are T cell receptor beta chains from one sample, sequenced in a study of blood T cell repertoires in COVID-19. Data came from immunoSEQ multiplex PCR; TCRdb stores just in-frame clones and leaves some out. The sample holds about 300,000 clones; approximately 88% are singletons and the top ten take about 6.8%. The sequenced sample was peripheral blood. Receptors originate from a man aged 18 to 30 who had recovered from COVID-19. CDR3s leave out the opening cysteine and the closing phenylalanine or tryptophan. Clone sizes are given selectively: once, few, many, or a class where the clone is expanded.

J gene,clone size,V gene,CDR3 protein
TRBJ2-7,.,TRBV28,ASSPPLEGARRAY
TRBJ1-1,once,TRBV19,ASSIPSGAF
TRBJ2-2,few,TRBV2,ASSDRGLTGELF
TRBJ1-1,.,TRBV7-2,ASSLGQGAEAF
TRBJ2-3,.,TRBV9,ASSVGGLAGGFDTQY
TRBJ1-2,.,TRBV7-9,ASSPGTGVYGYT
TRBJ2-4,.,TRBV5-6,ASSFRAGPPSKNIQY
TRBJ2-1,.,TRBV3-1/TRBV3-2,ASSQEGGNSEQF
TRBJ2-7,.,TRBV9,ASSAGQGALYEQY
TRBJ2-5,.,TRBV7-8,ASSLDNQETQY
TRBJ1-6,.,TRBV19,ASSMGAGPLH
TRBJ1-6,.,TRBV7-9,ASSFGGDRSLPLH
TRBJ2-7,.,TRBV6-6,ASSHRPASSYEQY
TRBJ2-3,.,TRBV5-6,ASTASDRGTDTQY
TRBJ2-1,.,TRBV18,ASSRAGPQYYNEQF